This T cell receptor beta chain was profiled in a study of blood T cell repertoires in COVID-19 (dated by TCRdb to about 2020). For the wider study: Samples covering the acute and convalescent phases of COVID-19 were provided by collaborators in the United States, Italy and Spain. The prospective study material was composed of cDNA or gDNA derived from T cells, B-cell-depleted T cells, or PBMCs. The dataset comprised deeply sampled blood TCRbeta repertoires from subjects exposed to, actively infected with, or recovered from COVID-19. A freely available public database, intended as a resource for researchers studying the immune response to SARS-CoV-2, is where the repertoires were released. Samples came from the ongoing ImmuneRACE study (first 160 participants) plus 1,254 subjects from 6 global collaborators. Nearly every sample came with metadata listing a de-identified subject ID, COVID-19 status, age in years and sex. Where HLA class I and class II types were available, the types were taken from metadata supplied by the sample provider, not from assay-based typing. General conclusions and limits of the study: Clinical and demographic metadata were provided uncurated, with the amount varying by source and participant.

TCRbeta CDR3 regions were amplified from genomic DNA by means of the immunoSEQ Assay, a bias-controlled multiplex PCR. The authors' pipeline ran thus. The number of nucleated cells in each sample was estimated from the amplification of reference gene primers within the assay. To quantify the absolute abundance of each unique TCRbeta CDR3 rearrangement, sequence reads were collapsed and filtered. Productive Simpson clonality was computed per sample as the square root of Simpson's diversity index over productive rearrangements. In TCRdb, the immuneACCESS table is reduced to in-frame sequences with V and J assigned. These tables do not hold every clone; where another copy was compared, an unresolved V gene accounts for under half, and the others remain unexplained. V and J calls plus clone size are reproduced from that table; the DNA served to infer D and trimming. In all, the sample holds some 190,000 clones, and over 70% of those were seen once. Jointly, the top ten make up about 15% of the sample.

In the prospective study, participants were about 18 to 95 years old, resided in about two dozen geographic areas of the United States, and were enrolled through a virtual design. Cohort assignment in the prospective study relied on participant-reported clinical history from a screening survey and a study questionnaire. Exposed participants had been in contact with someone with a PCR-confirmed or clinician-diagnosed COVID-19 case within 2 weeks of study entry. Mobile phlebotomists in the prospective study collected whole blood, serum and a nasopharyngeal or oropharyngeal swab from every participant. Prospective study participants could optionally give additional blood draws and questionnaires over a roughly two-month period. Blood samples from the prospective study were shipped frozen or at room temperature prior to DNA extraction. With respect to this clone: No antigen is known for it. No much larger clone is present one base from it, and per-base qualities are unavailable.

CDR1 and CDR2, looked up from the germline V gene, are SNHLY and FYNNEI. Reading from cysteine to phenylalanine, the CDR3 counts 15 amino acids. CDR3 DNA is the only sequence kept; it has 45 bases, read in frame from the first base. Germline trimming amounts to 4 bases on V and 3 bases on J, with 4 as the count of junction bases outside the gene matches. The sample consisted of PBMCs or T cells enriched from blood (not recorded which). The clonotype originates from a man in his 60s who had been exposed to COVID-19. The rearrangement combines TRBV2 with TRBJ1-4; 8 of the junction bases match TRBD1. The CDR3 corresponds to CASSGTGQPNEKLFF. The DNA sequence reads TGTGCCAGCAGTGGGACAGGGCAACCTAATGAAAAACTGTTTTTT.